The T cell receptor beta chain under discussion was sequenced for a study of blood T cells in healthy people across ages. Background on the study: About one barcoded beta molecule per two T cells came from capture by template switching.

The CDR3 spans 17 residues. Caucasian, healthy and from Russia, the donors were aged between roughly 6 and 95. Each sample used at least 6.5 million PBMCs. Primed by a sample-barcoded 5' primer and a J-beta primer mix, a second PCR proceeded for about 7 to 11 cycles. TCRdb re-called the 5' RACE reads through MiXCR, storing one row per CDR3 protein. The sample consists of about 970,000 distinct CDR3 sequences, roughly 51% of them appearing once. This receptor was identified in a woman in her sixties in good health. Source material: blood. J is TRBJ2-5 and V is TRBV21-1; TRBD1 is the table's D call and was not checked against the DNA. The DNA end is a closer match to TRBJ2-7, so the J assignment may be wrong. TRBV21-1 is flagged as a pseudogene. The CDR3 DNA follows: TGTGCCAGCAGCAAATCTACAGGGTTTTTTCGTGTCTACGAGCAGTACTTC. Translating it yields CASSKSTGFFRVYEQYF.